The next 23 T cell receptor beta chains were all read from a single sample in a study of shared clonotypes between healthy human individuals (dated by TCRdb to the early 2020s). Library preparation used the immunoSEQ multiplex PCR assay. TCRdb retrieved this table from immuneACCESS and kept in-frame rearrangements only. Not all clones are present; in checked studies, unresolved V genes account for under half, and no reason is known for the remainder. The sample includes about 1.5 million clones, with 95% to 99% observed a single time. The leading ten clones occupy 0.4% to 0.55% of the sample. Source material: naive CD4+ T cells sorted from blood. The sample's cell subset or site label is to be understood as: CD45RA+ positively selected. The receptor set was obtained from a young man in good health.

The chain employs TRBV2 and TRBJ2-2, with 10 bases matching TRBD2. Per germline, CDR1 SNHLY and CDR2 FYNNEI. The CDR3 loop spans 15 amino acids. Losses at the gene ends were 5 bases for V and 5 bases for J; bases not matched to a gene: 5. This CDR3 is CASSQTSGQTGELFF. The CDR3 nucleotides are TGTGCCAGCAGTCAGACTAGCGGGCAAACCGGGGAGCTGTTTTTT.

This chain links TRBV2 with TRBJ2-2; D unresolved. The CDR3 sequence is 13 residues long. V was cut by 7 bases and J by 5 bases, with 11 bases left in between. Germline values: CDR1 SNHLY, CDR2 FYNNEI. The CDR3 region is CASIGSETGELFF. Here the CDR3 DNA reads TGTGCCAGCATCGGGTCGGAAACCGGGGAGCTGTTTTTT.

This clone was detected only once. V gene TRBV5-1 combines with J gene TRBJ2-1; tentatively, D is TRBD1 or TRBD2 (5 bases each). Looked up from germline, CDR1 is SGHRS and CDR2 is YFSETQ. V was trimmed by 1 base and J by 5 bases, leaving 10 bases between them. This CDR3 has 14 amino acids. Here the CDR3 reads CASSLTGHNNEQFF. CDR3 DNA: TGCGCCAGCAGCTTGACGGGGCACAACAATGAGCAGTTCTTC.

For the CDR3, the DNA is TGTGCCAGCAGTCTTGACAACTACAATCAGCCCCAGCATTTT. Translating gives CASSLDNYNQPQHF. This chain links TRBV2 with TRBJ1-5; D remains unclear. Germline V gives CDR1 SNHLY, CDR2 FYNNEI. The ends were cut back, 5 bases at V and 3 bases at J, with 11 bases in the middle. The CDR3 sequence is 14 residues long.

V gene TRBV2 combines with J gene TRBJ1-3; D uncertain. In germline, CDR1 is SNHLY, CDR2 FYNNEI. The germline V and J ends were trimmed by 10 bases and 2 bases, with 6 bases remaining between them. CDR3 size: 11 residues. The DNA of the CDR3 is TGTGCCACCGAAGCTGGAAACACCATATATTTT. As protein: CATEAGNTIYF.

The sample holds one count of this clone. This rearrangement joins TRBV6-1 to TRBJ1-2, with 11 bases aligning to TRBD1. The J segment lost 6 bases and the V segment lost 2 bases, leaving 2 bases of the junction unmatched. Germline values: CDR1 MNHNS, CDR2 SASEGT. The CDR3 contains 14 residues. This chain's CDR3 is CASSEWGQGDGYTF. In nucleotides, the CDR3 is TGTGCCAGCAGTGAATGGGGACAGGGGGATGGCTACACCTTC.

The chain has TRBV10-2 and TRBJ2-5, with 9 positions matching TRBD2. Germline CDR1 and CDR2: WSHSY and SAAADI. The trim removed 3 bases at V and 1 base at J, leaving 3 bases unmatched. This CDR3 has 15 residues. The chain's CDR3 is CASSESSGIQETQYF. The CDR3 nucleotides read TGCGCCAGCAGTGAATCTAGCGGGATCCAAGAGACCCAGTACTTC.

This clone was seen once. The chain combines TRBV27 with TRBJ2-7; TRBD2 matches at 11 bases. Trimming removed 6 bases from V and 4 bases from J; junction bases left unmatched: 11. CDR1 and CDR2 from the germline V gene are MNHEY and SMNVEV (reference sequence). There are 16 residues in the CDR3. CDR3 nucleotides: TGTGCCAGCAGCCCCGTTGCTAGCGGGAGGTGGTACGAGCAGTACTTC. Its protein product is CASSPVASGRWYEQYF.

As for this clone: Other DNA variants within this sample encode the same CDR3. The chain employs TRBV28 and TRBJ2-2; TRBD2 might be the D (5 bases). The CDR3 is made up of 13 amino acids. Germline assignment: CDR1 MDHEN and CDR2 SYDVKM. V was clipped by 1 base and J by 5 bases, with 5 bases between them. The DNA of the CDR3 is TGTGCCAGCAGTTTATCGGGAACCGGGGAGCTGTTTTTT. This codes for CASSLSGTGELFF.

The chain couples TRBV19 to TRBJ2-5; 7 positions match TRBD2. CDR3 length: 15 amino acids. Per germline, CDR1 LNHDA and CDR2 SQIVND (reference sequence). Losses at the gene ends were 4 bases for V and 2 bases for J; bases not matched to a gene: 7. The CDR3 region has the DNA TGTGCCAGTAGTACCATACTAGCGAGGCAAGAGACCCAGTACTTC. It codes for CASSTILARQETQYF.

This chain joins TRBV28 and TRBJ1-1; no reliable D call. Trimming cost V 6 bases and J 7 bases, with 15 bases left between them. The CDR3 length is 13 residues. Looked up from germline, CDR1 is MDHEN and CDR2 is SYDVKM. The CDR3 coding sequence is TGTGCCAGCAGCGCCTTGCCGAACGTTGAAGCTTTCTTT. Translated: CASSALPNVEAFF.

V usage is TRBV10-1 and J usage is TRBJ2-7, with D hard to call. The germline V and J ends were trimmed by 0 bases and 8 bases, with 11 bases remaining between them. The CDR3 runs to 13 residues. Germline V lookup: CDR1 WNHNN, CDR2 SYGVQD (reference sequence). CDR3 region: CASSESIQKKQYF. CDR3 nucleotide sequence: TGCGCCAGCAGTGAGTCGATCCAGAAGAAGCAGTACTTC.

This clone turned up a few times. This chain uses TRBV19 with TRBJ2-1; D gene unclear. The V gene's germline CDR1 is LNHDA and CDR2 SQIVND (reference sequence). CDR3 length equals 12 residues. V was cut by 7 bases and J by 8 bases, with 12 bases left in between. The CDR3 nucleotides are TGTGCCAGTACCCTAGATTACCATGAGCAGTTCTTC. It codes for CASTLDYHEQFF.

The gene calls are TRBV28 and TRBJ1-2; maybe TRBD1 (5 bases). V dropped 7 bases and J dropped 4 bases, with 10 bases sitting between them. The V gene's germline CDR1 is MDHEN and CDR2 SYDVKM. This CDR3 is 12 amino acids long. CDR3 bases: TGTGCCAGCATTCAGGGAATCTATGGCTACACCTTC. It codes for CASIQGIYGYTF.

The chain carries TRBV6-5 and TRBJ1-1; tentative D call: TRBD1 (5 bases). Germline V gene lookup returns CDR1 MNHEY and CDR2 SVGAGI. The germline V and J ends were trimmed by 5 bases and 2 bases, with 9 bases remaining between them. The CDR3 runs to 13 residues. CDR3 nucleotides: TGTGCCAGCAGTCATCAGGGAAACACTGAAGCTTTCTTT. It codes for CASSHQGNTEAFF.

V is TRBV6-1 and J is TRBJ2-1; perhaps D is TRBD1 or TRBD2 (5 bases each). Germline V gives CDR1 MNHNS, CDR2 SASEGT. V was shortened by 2 bases and J by 0 bases, with 8 bases between the two germline ends. This CDR3 has 15 amino acids. CDR3 protein: CASSEWGSSYNEQFF. The DNA of the CDR3 is TGTGCCAGCAGTGAATGGGGGAGCTCCTACAATGAGCAGTTCTTC.

This chain uses TRBV5-5 with TRBJ1-2, with 8 bases lining up with TRBD1. The CDR3 consists of 14 residues. Trimming at V came to 2 bases and at J to 7 bases, leaving 7 bases not matched to a gene. The germline CDR1 and CDR2 sequences are SGHKS and YYEKEE (reference sequence). CDR3 residues: CASSLDQGALGYTF. The CDR3 DNA is TGTGCCAGCAGCTTAGACCAGGGGGCTCTTGGCTACACCTTC.

The V gene is TRBV7-3, the J gene TRBJ2-1; 10 positions agree with TRBD1. Germline assignment: CDR1 SGHTA and CDR2 FQGTGA. This CDR3 is 14 amino acids long. Trimming removed 3 bases from V and 8 bases from J; junction bases left unmatched: 4. The CDR3 bases are TGTGCCAGCAGCTTTGGGGACAGGGGCCATGAGCAGTTCTTC. This translates into CASSFGDRGHEQFF.

The chain combines TRBV7-3 with TRBJ2-2; D is uncertain. The germline V gene has CDR1 SGHTA and CDR2 FQGTGA. This CDR3 spans 14 amino acids. The V end lost 4 bases, the J end lost 2 bases, and 8 bases lay between the germline ends. For the CDR3, the DNA is TGTGCCAGCAGCTCTAACGACAACACCGGGGAGCTGTTTTTT. Translating it yields CASSSNDNTGELFF.

The chain carries TRBV5-1 and TRBJ2-1, with 14 bases lining up with TRBD2. Per the germline V gene, CDR1 is SGHRS and CDR2 is YFSETQ. The CDR3 loop spans 18 amino acids. V lost 5 bases to trimming and J lost 3 bases; unmatched junction nucleotides: 10. As DNA, the CDR3 is TGCGCCAGCAGTCCGGGACTAGCGGGAGTGCTTGTCTACAATGAGCAGTTCTTC. Amino acids: CASSPGLAGVLVYNEQFF.

In nucleotides, the CDR3 is TGTGCCAGCAGCGTGGGGGTCGACAGTTCCTACAATGAGCAGTTCTTC. As protein: CASSVGVDSSYNEQFF. This chain links TRBV5-6 with TRBJ2-1; perhaps D is TRBD1 or TRBD2 (5 bases each). Germline values: CDR1 SGHDT, CDR2 YYEEEE. Trimming left V 4 bases short and J 1 base short, with 15 bases between. The CDR3 is made up of 16 amino acids.

The chain recombines TRBV7-9 with TRBJ2-5, with D maybe TRBD1 (5 bases). CDR1 and CDR2 from the germline V gene are SEHNR and FQNEAQ (reference sequence). The V end lost 10 bases, the J end lost 5 bases, and 20 bases lay between the germline ends. This CDR3 spans 14 amino acids. CDR3 in DNA: TGTGCCATCAACGTTGCCAGGGCCGGGGAGACCCAGTACTTC. Encoded protein: CAINVARAGETQYF.

The gene calls are TRBV7-9 and TRBJ1-1; tentatively, D is TRBD1 (6 bases). Per germline, CDR1 SEHNR and CDR2 FQNEAQ (reference sequence). The CDR3 consists of 11 residues. Trimming cost V 4 bases and J 11 bases, with 11 bases left between them. CDR3 loop: CASSYNRVAFF. The CDR3 coding sequence is TGTGCCAGCAGCTACAACAGGGTGGCTTTCTTT.